Here is one T cell receptor delta chain with its context. A read error may account for a junction end that differs from germline. The data were taken from a study of gamma-delta T cells after stem cell transplantation. TCRdb reanalysed the RT-PCR reads via CATT. This sample yields about 2,200 delta-chain clones, of which around 3% are seen a single time; 52% belongs to the top ten. CDR3 size: 18 residues. Per the germline V gene, CDR1 is GEAIGNYY and CDR2 is EKD. The chain links TRDV2 to TRDJ1; 10 nucleotides match TRDD3. The source is a human donor. It is not recorded whose cells these are; they may come from a transplant donor. The sequenced sample consisted of gamma-delta T cells. In nucleotides, the CDR3 is TGTGCCCGTGATCCCCTTCGCCTGGGGGATAAGTACACCGATAAACTCATCTTT. Translated, it gives CARDPLRLGDKYTDKLIF.